The source of this T cell receptor (beta chain) is a study of response to subunit inactivated influenza vaccine. TCRdb used MiXCR to reprocess the RT-PCR reads, holding one entry per CDR3 protein. The table has about 190,000 distinct CDR3 sequences, about an eighth seen once; the top ten hold under 30%. General study results and limits: The authors offered the suggestion that each seasonal influenza vaccination recruits few new T cells.

The junction had 5 bases not matched to a gene; V was cut back by 5 bases and J by 3 bases. The CDR3 consists of 16 residues. Comments on this clonotype: Its antigen is unknown.

The sample here was CD8+ T cells sorted from PBMCs, taken roughly 5 days after vaccination. This chain links TRBV12-3 or TRBV12-4 with TRBJ2-3; the match to TRBD2 covers 13 bases. The clonotype comes from a man over 45 who received an inactivated influenza vaccine. The CDR3 loop reads CASSKLAGGPTDTQYF. The CDR3 nucleotides are TGTGCCAGCAGTAAACTAGCGGGGGGGCCTACAGATACGCAGTATTTT.